This entry concerns a single T cell receptor (beta chain). This sample was taken from a study of control samples from healthy donors and cancer patients. Produced via immunoSEQ multiplex PCR; TCRdb's table is partial and in-frame only. The sample carries 100,000 to 150,000 clones, around 92% recorded once. Germline lookup yields CDR1 PRHDT and CDR2 FYEKMQ (reference sequence). The CDR3 has 17 amino acids. Trimming pared 5 bases from V and 0 bases from J, leaving 19 bases between. The source is a man older than 75 with head and neck cancer. The genes are TRBV13 and TRBJ1-1; a weak D match, TRBD1 (6 bases). The source material was PBMCs. The CDR3 region has the DNA TGTGCCAGCAGCCTTAGCGGGACAACTACTATGAACACTGAAGCTTTCTTT. It translates to CASSLSGTTTMNTEAFF. Full variable domain (remainder filled in from reference TRBV13 and TRBJ1-1): AAGVIQSPRHLIKEKRETATLKCYPIPRHDTVYWYQQGPGQDPQFLISFYEKMQSDKGSIPDRFSAQQFSDYHSELNMSSLELGDSALYFCASSLSGTTTMNTEAFFGQGTRLTVV.